These T cell receptor beta chains were read from a single sample in a study of shared clonotypes between healthy human individuals. Sequencing was performed with immunoSEQ multiplex PCR; in TCRdb, only in-frame clones are kept and a portion is missing. The sample has roughly 2 million clones, approximately 94% seen once. The specimen was naive CD4+ T cells sorted from blood. The receptors here all came from a man aged 18 to 29 in good health. Each CDR3 is given with its conserved first and last residue. The D gene is left open where the match is weak.

d_gene	v_gene	j_gene	CDR3aa
TRBD1	TRBV19	TRBJ2-7	CASSTRTGSYEQYF
TRBD2	TRBV6-6	TRBJ2-7	CASSQWTSGTYEQYF
-	TRBV10-2	TRBJ2-2	CASSESQVNTGELFF
TRBD1	TRBV11-2	TRBJ1-4	CASSLAGTGLTNEKLFF
-	TRBV6-5	TRBJ1-4	CASSPDLWGEKLFF
-	TRBV7-9	TRBJ1-4	CASSLGGQNEKLFF
TRBD1	TRBV5-1	TRBJ2-7	CASSNSPGQGTYEQYF
-	TRBV5-1	TRBJ2-2	CASSLDRAVTGELFF
-	TRBV19	TRBJ1-2	CASSITATYGYTF
-	TRBV19	TRBJ1-5	CASSSAGTTLVNQPQHF
TRBD1	TRBV27	TRBJ2-3	CARDRGCTDTQYF
-	TRBV5-1	TRBJ2-1	CASSLPQGINEQFF
-	TRBV27	TRBJ2-1	CASSARQGGSLKQGEQFF
-	TRBV6-4	TRBJ1-5	CASSDSSRPNNQPQHF
TRBD2	TRBV7-2	TRBJ2-7	CASSLAPGLAGLYEQYF
TRBD1	TRBV10-3	TRBJ2-7	CAIRTGGEYEQYF
TRBD1	TRBV6-6	TRBJ2-2	CAIDRGDTGELFF
-	TRBV28	TRBJ1-1	CASSLIPGLRTTEAFF
TRBD1	TRBV5-1	TRBJ2-3	CASSLGDRGVLDTQYF
-	TRBV27	TRBJ1-5	CASSLTNRAAQPQHF
TRBD2	TRBV9	TRBJ2-7	CASSTGTSSRGEQYF
-	TRBV2	TRBJ2-6	CASRSGEEGSGANVLTF
-	TRBV18	TRBJ2-5	CASSPLRPSGYQETQYF
-	TRBV7-2	TRBJ1-1	CASSLYQVNTEAFF
-	TRBV11-2	TRBJ1-2	CASSSWTANYGYTF
TRBD2	TRBV5-1	TRBJ2-7	CASSLTSGGASEQYF
-	TRBV19	TRBJ1-5	CASSIGAGIEPQHF
TRBD2	TRBV25-1	TRBJ2-2	CASRGTSGSNGELFF
-	TRBV4-2	TRBJ2-7	CASSLDFSYEQYF
-	TRBV5-5	TRBJ1-2	CASSLYGQNYGYTF
TRBD2	TRBV10-2	TRBJ2-1	CASSTSVYEQFF
TRBD1	TRBV18	TRBJ1-1	CASSPPGTGNWNTEAFF
-	TRBV7-2	TRBJ1-2	CASSLTRSNYGYTF
-	TRBV25-1	TRBJ2-2	CASRDSGELFF
-	TRBV28	TRBJ1-3	CASSAGEASYSGNTIYF
TRBD1	TRBV7-2	TRBJ2-2	CASSTGAGELFF
-	TRBV9	TRBJ1-6	CASSVASQALGVSPLHF
-	TRBV9	TRBJ2-5	CASSVGATQETQYF
-	TRBV4-1	TRBJ1-2	CASSQSTYGYTF
-	TRBV6-1	TRBJ1-5	CASKGTERQPQHF
-	TRBV6-6	TRBJ1-2	CASSYPPVGGGGYTF